What follows are 22 T cell receptor beta chains derived from one specimen sequenced in a study of shared clonotypes between healthy human individuals. The assay was immunoSEQ multiplex PCR, and TCRdb's table has in-frame clones only and misses some. The sample holds millions of clones, about 95% seen once. Terminally differentiated effector memory CD45RA+ cells were left out of the naive CD8 fraction, which was CD45RO-negative and positively selected for CCR7. The sample comprised naive CD8+ T cells sorted from blood. These receptors all stem from a man aged 18-30 years in good health.

CDR3 sequence: CASSSDLSEQYF. CDR3 bases: TGTGCCAGCAGCTCCGACCTGTCCGAGCAGTACTTC. The chain combines TRBV7-9 with TRBJ2-7; no clear D. In germline, CDR1 is SEHNR, CDR2 FQNEAQ (reference sequence). This CDR3 contains 12 residues. With 4 bases removed from V and 6 bases from J, the gap between germline ends came to 10 bases. Variable domain in full (rest from reference TRBV7-9 and TRBJ2-7): DTGVSQNPRHKITKRGQNVTFRCDPISEHNRLYWYRQTLGQGPEFLTYFQNEAQLEKSRLLSDRFSAERPKGSFSTLEIQRTEQGDSAMYLCASSSDLSEQYFGPGTRLTVT.

The chain has TRBV4-1 and TRBJ2-7; possibly TRBD2 for D (6 bases). Germline-derived CDR1 and CDR2 are MGHRA and YSYEKL. The CDR3 has 13 residues. V was cut by 6 bases and J by 5 bases, with 14 bases left in between. The chain's CDR3 is CASRRAGSNEQYF. DNA for the CDR3: TGCGCCAGCAGAAGGGCGGGGAGCAACGAGCAGTACTTC.

The chain recombines TRBV4-1 with TRBJ1-5; no clear D. Germline CDR1 is MGHRA and CDR2 is YSYEKL. The CDR3 consists of 16 residues. Trimming removed 4 bases at V and 0 bases at J, with 13 bases between. The CDR3 sequence: CASSLVEQASNQPQHF. The DNA for the CDR3 is TGCGCCAGCAGCCTAGTAGAACAAGCTAGCAATCAGCCCCAGCATTTT.

This rearrangement joins TRBV19 to TRBJ2-5, with D maybe TRBD2 (6 bases). This CDR3 contains 15 residues. V was shortened by 6 bases and J by 1 base, with 15 bases between the two germline ends. Germline lookup yields CDR1 LNHDA and CDR2 SQIVND (reference sequence). CDR3 in DNA: TGTGCCAGTAGCCGGGGCGGGGATCCCCAAGAGACCCAGTACTTC. The encoded protein is CASSRGGDPQETQYF.

This chain joins TRBV10-1 and TRBJ1-3, with 7 bases that match TRBD1. The CDR3 runs 17 residues. Germline V gene data show CDR1 as WNHNN and CDR2 as SYGVQD (reference sequence). V lost 3 bases, J lost 3 bases, and 11 bases stayed unmatched. The CDR3 sequence is CASSEGSEGASGNTIYF. The CDR3 DNA reads as TGCGCCAGCAGTGAAGGGTCCGAGGGGGCGAGTGGAAACACCATATATTTT.

This chain connects TRBV11-2 to TRBJ2-5; D gene unclear. Trimming took 1 base from V and 3 from J, leaving 12 bases between them. The CDR3 spans 15 residues. Per germline, CDR1 SGHAT and CDR2 FQNNGV. In DNA form, the CDR3 reads TGTGCCAGCAGCTTAGGCCTGGTCGGAGAAGAGACCCAGTACTTC. Protein product: CASSLGLVGEETQYF.

With regard to this clone: This sample includes further DNA sequences coding for the same CDR3. CDR3 region: CASSYSTSEAFF. The CDR3 DNA sequence: TGTGCCAGCAGTTACTCGACAAGTGAAGCTTTCTTT. This sequence joins TRBV6-6 and TRBJ1-1, with D unclear. The CDR3 contains 12 residues. V gave up 0 bases and J gave up 7 bases, with 6 bases separating them. Germline assignment: CDR1 MNHNY and CDR2 SVGAGI (reference sequence).

The rearrangement links TRBV7-9 to TRBJ2-1, with 8 nucleotides matching TRBD2. Germline CDR1 and CDR2: SEHNR and FQNEAQ (reference sequence). CDR3 length: 16 amino acids. The V and J ends lost 5 bases and 3 bases, in that order; junction bases with no gene match: 9. The CDR3 nucleotides are TGTGCCAGCAGCGAAAAGACTAGCGAATTCTACAATGAGCAGTTCTTC. It encodes CASSEKTSEFYNEQFF.

This clone is a singleton in its sample. This chain links TRBV4-3 with TRBJ2-2; TRBD2 aligns across 13 bases. CDR3 length: 16 amino acids. V was pared by 4 bases and J by 5 bases, with 4 bases of the junction left unmatched. The germline V gene encodes CDR1 LGHNA and CDR2 YSLEER. This CDR3 is CASSPGLAGWTGELFF. As DNA, the CDR3 is TGCGCCAGCAGCCCGGGACTAGCGGGATGGACCGGGGAGCTGTTTTTT.

The V and J genes are TRBV6-5 and TRBJ2-2; D not resolved. Germline V gives CDR1 MNHEY, CDR2 SVGAGI. The CDR3 sequence is 15 residues long. The germline V and J ends were trimmed by 7 bases and 0 bases, with 12 bases remaining between them. The CDR3 is CASTPWTANTGELFF. In nucleotides, the CDR3 is TGTGCCAGCACTCCCTGGACGGCGAACACCGGGGAGCTGTTTTTT.

This chain links TRBV9 with TRBJ2-3; D may be TRBD2 (5 bases). CDR1 SGDLS and CDR2 YYNGEE come from the germline V gene. The CDR3 spans 14 residues. V dropped 2 bases and J dropped 6 bases, with 13 bases sitting between them. As DNA, the CDR3 is TGTGCCAGCAGCGTTGAACTAGAACGCGATACGCAGTATTTT. Translation: CASSVELERDTQYF.

About this clone: Different DNA sequences within this sample yield the same CDR3. This chain uses TRBV13 with TRBJ2-5, with a weak D call TRBD1 (5 bases). Germline V lookup: CDR1 PRHDT, CDR2 FYEKMQ (reference sequence). CDR3 length: 14 amino acids. The V end was cut by 5 bases, the J end by 0 bases, with 10 bases between. DNA of the CDR3: TGTGCCAGCAGCCTACGACAGAACCAAGAGACCCAGTACTTC. This sequence encodes CASSLRQNQETQYF.

The chain has TRBV11-2 and TRBJ2-2, with D possibly called TRBD1 or TRBD2 (5 bases each). The germline V gene has CDR1 SGHAT and CDR2 FQNNGV. This CDR3 is 16 amino acids long. V was shortened by 1 base and J by 7 bases, with 16 bases between the two germline ends. The CDR3 sequence is CASSLVQDSPNGELFF. The CDR3, as DNA: TGTGCCAGCAGCTTAGTACAGGACTCTCCGAACGGGGAGCTGTTTTTT.

The chain joins TRBV28 to TRBJ1-5; 8 bases align to TRBD1. There are 18 residues in the CDR3. Looked up from germline, CDR1 is MDHEN and CDR2 is SYDVKM. V dropped 3 bases and J dropped 4; count of bases not matched to a gene: 14. In DNA form, the CDR3 reads TGTGCCAGCAGTTTTCCGGGGGCAGGGGGCCCTACGAATCAGCCCCAGCATTTT. Protein sequence: CASSFPGAGGPTNQPQHF.

V and J are TRBV6-5 and TRBJ1-3; D uncertain. The CDR3 sequence is 13 residues long. The V gene's germline CDR1 is MNHEY and CDR2 SVGAGI. V dropped 6 bases and J dropped 0 bases, with 6 bases sitting between them. The CDR3 region is CASSAYSGNTIYF. DNA for the CDR3: TGTGCCAGCAGCGCCTACTCTGGAAACACCATATATTTT.

The V and J genes are TRBV15 and TRBJ2-3, with 7 bases lining up with TRBD2. J lost 1 base, V lost 5 bases, and 12 bases had no gene match. Germline V gene sequence: CDR1 LNHNV, CDR2 YYDKDF (reference sequence). The CDR3 length is 17 residues. The CDR3 is CATSEPRGAGGTDTQYF. The CDR3 DNA reads as TGTGCCACCAGCGAACCCCGAGGGGCGGGGGGCACAGATACGCAGTATTTT. Based on the CDR3 plus reference TRBV15 and TRBJ2-3, the full variable domain is DAMVIQNPRYQVTQFGKPVTLSCSQTLNHNVMYWYQQKSSQAPKLLFHYYDKDFNNEADTPDNFQSRRPNTSFCFLDIRSPGLGDTAMYLCATSEPRGAGGTDTQYFGPGTRLTVL.

The CDR3 spells CAGIRDGLQHF. CDR3 nucleotides: TGTGCCGGGATCCGGGACGGCCTCCAGCATTTT. The J gene is TRBJ1-5, the V gene TRBV30; the D gene is possibly TRBD1 (5 bases). Germline CDR1 GTSNPN, CDR2 SVGIG (reference sequence). This CDR3 region has 11 residues. V was shortened by 8 bases and J by 12 bases, with 17 bases between the two germline ends.

The table lists this clone with a count of one. The chain uses TRBV5-1 and TRBJ1-2, with 7 bases aligning to TRBD1. In germline, CDR1 is SGHRS, CDR2 YFSETQ. Trimming removed 4 bases from V and 7 bases from J; junction bases left unmatched: 10. The CDR3 is 14 residues long. The CDR3 nucleotides are TGCGCCAGCAGCCGGGACAGCGAATTCTCTGGCTACACCTTC. The encoded protein is CASSRDSEFSGYTF.

The chain combines TRBV10-3 with TRBJ2-3, with 7 bases aligning to TRBD1. J gave up 4 bases and V 8 bases, and 6 bases lay outside the gene matches. Germline V gene sequence: CDR1 ENHRY, CDR2 SYGVKD. This CDR3 has 13 residues. The CDR3 region has the DNA TGTGCCATCCGGGGACAGCCATCAGATACGCAGTATTTT. It encodes CAIRGQPSDTQYF.

V usage is TRBV28 and J usage is TRBJ2-7; TRBD1 aligns across 9 bases. J was trimmed by 2 bases and V by 3 bases; bases with no gene match: 8. Germline V gene data show CDR1 as MDHEN and CDR2 as SYDVKM. CDR3 length equals 16 residues. In DNA, the CDR3 is TGTGCCAGCAGTTTCTCGGACAGGGGTTTTGCCTACGAGCAGTACTTC. This sequence encodes CASSFSDRGFAYEQYF.

V and J are TRBV5-1 and TRBJ1-6; D is undetermined. The CDR3 extends over 18 amino acids. Germline-derived CDR1 and CDR2 are SGHRS and YFSETQ. V lost 2 bases, J lost 0 bases, and 15 bases lay in between. CDR3 region: CASSFHGSESSYNSPLHF. In DNA form, the CDR3 reads TGCGCCAGCAGCTTCCACGGATCCGAGAGCTCCTATAATTCACCCCTCCACTTT.

The chain links TRBV10-1 to TRBJ1-1; D ambiguous. The CDR3 covers 17 residues. V was pared by 3 bases and J by 0 bases, with 17 bases between. Germline V gene data show CDR1 as WNHNN and CDR2 as SYGVQD (reference sequence). The CDR3 nucleotides read TGCGCCAGCAGTGAAAACCGGGCCGCGGGAATGAACACTGAAGCTTTCTTT. Protein: CASSENRAAGMNTEAFF.